This TCR beta chain was retrieved from a study of T cell responses to AZD1222 COVID-19 vaccine. Whole-study findings and limits: Spike-specific TCR breadth and depth both grew after two AZD1222 doses. The study sampled repertoires only after the peak T cell response.

CDR3 length: 14 residues. V lost 0 bases, J lost 2 bases, and 9 bases lay in between. The germline V gene encodes CDR1 SGDLS and CDR2 YYNGEE. Some clones are missing from TCRdb's copy, which holds only in-frame ones; the method was immunoSEQ multiplex PCR. In the table there are around 160,000 clones, around 90% of which are singletons. Notes on this clone: Antigen unknown.

The chain couples TRBV9 to TRBJ2-7; D unresolved. The sample was peripheral blood, taken on day 0 of MenACWY control vaccination. The source of this sequence is an adult in good health. The CDR3 DNA sequence: TGTGCCAGCAGCGTAGACAGCCGGCCCTACGAGCAGTACTTC. Translation: CASSVDSRPYEQYF.